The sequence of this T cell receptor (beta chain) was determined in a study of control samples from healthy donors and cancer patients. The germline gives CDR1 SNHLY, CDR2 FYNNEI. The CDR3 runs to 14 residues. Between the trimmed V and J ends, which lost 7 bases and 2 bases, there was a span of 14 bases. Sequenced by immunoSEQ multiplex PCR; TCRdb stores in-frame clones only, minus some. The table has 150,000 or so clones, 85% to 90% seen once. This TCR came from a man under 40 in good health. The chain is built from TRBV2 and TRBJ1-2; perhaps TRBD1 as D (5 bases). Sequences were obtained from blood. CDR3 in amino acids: CASIGDQGNYGYTF. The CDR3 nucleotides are TGTGCCAGCATTGGGGACCAGGGCAACTATGGCTACACCTTC.